This entry lists 23 T cell receptor beta chains sequenced from one sample in a study of shared clonotypes between healthy human individuals. Repertoires were generated with immunoSEQ multiplex PCR, while TCRdb's copy carries only in-frame clones and drops some. Of around 200,000 clones detected, 66% appear once; the ten largest clones hold 10%. The sequenced sample consisted of memory CD4+ T cells sorted from blood. Noted subset: CD45RA-negative fraction. Receptor source: a man aged 25 to 40 in good health.

This clone appeared many times. The chain employs TRBV5-6 and TRBJ2-3; D is possibly TRBD2 (6 bases). V was clipped by 3 bases and J by 5 bases, with 22 bases between them. Germline loops: CDR1 SGHDT, CDR2 YYEEEE. CDR3 size: 17 residues. The CDR3 here is CASSSIRGSRLLDTQYF. Written as DNA, the CDR3 is TGTGCCAGCAGCTCCATCCGGGGGAGTCGGCTTCTAGATACGCAGTATTTT.

This clone is a singleton in its sample. The chain is built from TRBV6-6 and TRBJ2-2, with D possibly TRBD1 on 6 matching bases. Germline V gene sequence: CDR1 MNHNY, CDR2 SVGAGI (reference sequence). The CDR3 consists of 16 residues. The germline V and J ends were trimmed by 0 bases and 0 bases, with 8 bases remaining between them. For the CDR3, the DNA is TGTGCCAGCAGTTACTCGGGGGCAGCGAACACCGGGGAGCTGTTTTTT. It specifies CASSYSGAANTGELFF.

The chain links TRBV9 to TRBJ2-1; tentatively, D is TRBD1 or TRBD2 (5 bases each). Germline CDR1 SGDLS, CDR2 YYNGEE. The CDR3 runs 16 residues. V was clipped by 0 bases and J by 5 bases, with 15 bases between them. CDR3 region: CASSVGGARLNNEQFF. As DNA, the CDR3 is TGTGCCAGCAGCGTAGGAGGGGCGCGTTTAAACAATGAGCAGTTCTTC.

The V call is TRBV2, the J call TRBJ2-4, with TRBD1 identical over 9 bases. Trimming took 6 bases from V and 4 from J; bases not matched to a gene: 4. Germline loops: CDR1 SNHLY, CDR2 FYNNEI. The CDR3 is 14 residues long. The chain's CDR3 is CASRPGQGKNIQYF. DNA of the CDR3: TGTGCCAGCAGACCGGGACAGGGTAAAAACATTCAGTACTTC.

A few counts support this clone. The V and J genes are TRBV5-1 and TRBJ1-5; D ambiguous. The germline V gene has CDR1 SGHRS and CDR2 YFSETQ. V was clipped by 0 bases and J by 0 bases, with 7 bases between them. The CDR3 is made up of 15 amino acids. The DNA for the CDR3 is TGCGCCAGCAGCTTGGGGCAGTATAGCAATCAGCCCCAGCATTTT. This codes for CASSLGQYSNQPQHF.

This clone showed up just a few times. This chain uses TRBV6-1 with TRBJ1-1, with D unresolved. Germline CDR1 and CDR2: MNHNS and SASEGT. This CDR3 region has 14 residues. V was clipped by 0 bases and J by 12 bases, with 17 bases between them. The CDR3 is CASSEAIPGGATFF. As DNA, the CDR3 is TGTGCCAGCAGTGAAGCCATACCTGGTGGAGCTACTTTCTTT.

CDR3 coding DNA: TGTGCCAGCTCACCACCACCCGATGACACCGGGGAGCTGTTTTTT. Residues: CASSPPPDDTGELFF. V and J are TRBV18 and TRBJ2-2; no reliable D call. Looked up from germline, CDR1 is KGHSH and CDR2 is LQKENI. The CDR3 has 15 amino acids. The V and J ends lost 0 bases and 3 bases respectively, with 8 bases between them.

This clone came up many times. CDR3 nucleotides: TGTGCCAGCAGCTTAGAACAGGGGTCCCAGCATTTT. This codes for CASSLEQGSQHF. The V call is TRBV7-9, the J call TRBJ1-5; TRBD1 aligns across 7 bases. This CDR3 is 12 amino acids long. V lost 1 base to trimming and J lost 11 bases; unmatched junction nucleotides: 2. CDR1 and CDR2 from the germline V gene are SEHNR and FQNEAQ (reference sequence).

The CDR3 loop is CASSVSYEQYF. The CDR3 DNA reads as TGTGCCAGCAGTGTCTCCTACGAGCAGTACTTC. V usage is TRBV28 and J usage is TRBJ2-7; D is uncertain. Germline V gene data show CDR1 as MDHEN and CDR2 as SYDVKM. V shed 5 bases and J shed 0 bases, with 2 bases lying between them. The CDR3 runs to 11 residues.

This rearrangement joins TRBV30 to TRBJ1-2; D unresolved. CDR1 GTSNPN and CDR2 SVGIG come from the germline V gene (reference sequence). The CDR3 covers 12 residues. V dropped 4 bases and J dropped 4 bases, with 10 bases sitting between them. CDR3 residues: CAWNGPSYGYTF. CDR3 in DNA: TGTGCCTGGAATGGTCCGAGCTATGGCTACACCTTC.

The chain joins TRBV28 to TRBJ2-1; 8 nucleotides line up with TRBD1. The CDR3 has 15 amino acids. Germline V gene data show CDR1 as MDHEN and CDR2 as SYDVKM. The ends lost 4 bases at V and 2 bases at J; junction bases unmatched: 4. The CDR3 sequence is CASSSPGGPYNEQFF. In DNA form, the CDR3 reads TGTGCCAGCAGTTCCCCAGGGGGCCCCTACAATGAGCAGTTCTTC.

This chain joins TRBV5-5 and TRBJ1-3; possible D gene TRBD1, 6 bases. Germline CDR1 is SGHKS and CDR2 is YYEKEE (reference sequence). The CDR3 has 19 residues. The V gene lost 2 bases and the J gene lost 0 bases, with 21 bases spanning the gap. CDR3 in amino acids: CASSFSLWQGHPSGNTIYF. In nucleotides, the CDR3 is TGTGCCAGCAGCTTTTCTTTGTGGCAGGGGCATCCCTCTGGAAACACCATATATTTT. Looking up the rest from reference TRBV5-5 and TRBJ1-3 gives the full variable domain: DAGVTQSPTHLIKTRGQQVTLRCSPISGHKSVSWYQQVLGQGPQFIFQYYEKEERGRGNFPDRFSARQFPNYSSELNVNALLLGDSALYLCASSFSLWQGHPSGNTIYFGEGSWLTVV.

The genes are TRBV29-1 and TRBJ2-7; D possibly corresponds to TRBD2 (5 bases). The CDR3 totals 12 residues. The germline V and J ends were trimmed by 6 bases and 6 bases, with 15 bases remaining between them. Germline CDR1 and CDR2: SQVTM and ANQGSEA. As DNA, the CDR3 is TGCAGCGTGGGAGAGACACGTCTCGAGCAGTACTTC. Protein sequence: CSVGETRLEQYF.

The chain links TRBV28 to TRBJ2-7, with 14 bases that match TRBD2. Germline V gives CDR1 MDHEN, CDR2 SYDVKM. This CDR3 is built from 18 residues. V shed 5 bases and J 5 bases; nucleotides not matched to a gene: 14. The CDR3 DNA is TGTGCCAGCAGTACTGGGACTAGCGGGAGAGAAGGGTACCACGAGCAGTACTTC. It yields the protein CASSTGTSGREGYHEQYF.

This clone has a handful of counts. This chain uses TRBV7-9 with TRBJ1-2; TRBD1 agrees at 7 bases. The CDR3 length is 14 residues. Trimming took 4 bases from V and 8 from J; bases not matched to a gene: 10. Germline V gene sequence: CDR1 SEHNR, CDR2 FQNEAQ (reference sequence). Here the CDR3 DNA reads TGTGCCAGCAGCTCGGGACAGCCTGGGGGAGGCTACACCTTC. Translation gives CASSSGQPGGGYTF.

The chain links TRBV5-4 to TRBJ2-1, with D perhaps assigned TRBD1 or TRBD2 (5 bases each). The CDR3 is 16 residues long. Germline values: CDR1 SGHNT, CDR2 YYREEE (reference sequence). V shed 0 bases and J shed 5 bases, with 15 bases lying between them. The CDR3 region is CASSLEGWDRDNEQFF. The CDR3 DNA follows: TGTGCCAGCAGCTTGGAGGGTTGGGACCGAGACAATGAGCAGTTCTTC.

In this sample, this clone turned up a few times. The chain is built from TRBV27 and TRBJ1-5; a weak D match, TRBD1 (6 bases). CDR3 length: 16 amino acids. Germline CDR1 MNHEY, CDR2 SMNVEV (reference sequence). The V gene lost 5 bases and the J gene lost 5 bases, with 19 bases spanning the gap. As DNA, the CDR3 is TGTGCCAGCAGTCCATCCTCAAACCGGGGGCATCAGCCCCAGCATTTT. As protein: CASSPSSNRGHQPQHF.

The rearrangement uses TRBV7-9 and TRBJ2-5, with TRBD2 matching over 9 bases. The ends lost 1 base at V and 4 bases at J; junction bases unmatched: 10. Germline loops: CDR1 SEHNR, CDR2 FQNEAQ (reference sequence). The CDR3 sequence is 17 residues long. The CDR3 loop is CASSLGSLSGSGETQYF. CDR3 sequence (DNA): TGTGCCAGCAGCTTAGGATCGCTTAGCGGGAGCGGAGAGACCCAGTACTTC.

The rearrangement links TRBV28 to TRBJ2-2; D may be TRBD1 or TRBD2 (6 bases each). This CDR3 has 15 residues. CDR1 and CDR2 from the germline V gene are MDHEN and SYDVKM. The germline V and J ends were trimmed by 5 bases and 4 bases, with 14 bases remaining between them. The CDR3 coding sequence is TGTGCCAGCAGTACAGACAGGCGGGGCACCGGGGAGCTGTTTTTT. Encoded protein: CASSTDRRGTGELFF. The full variable domain, in which reference TRBV28 and TRBJ2-2 provide the parts outside the CDR3, is DVKVTQSSRYLVKRTGEKVFLECVQDMDHENMFWYRQDPGLGLRLIYFSYDVKMKEKGDIPEGYSVSREKKERFSLILESASTNQTSMYLCASSTDRRGTGELFFGEGSRLTVL.

The rearrangement links TRBV11-3 to TRBJ2-7, with 7 bases aligning to TRBD2. Germline V gene data show CDR1 as SGHNT and CDR2 as YENEEA. Trimming removed 1 base from V and 4 bases from J; junction bases left unmatched: 10. The CDR3 is 16 residues long. The chain's CDR3 is CASSLVGGRTRYEQYF. For the CDR3, the DNA is TGTGCCAGCAGCTTAGTAGGCGGGAGAACGAGGTACGAGCAGTACTTC.

V gene TRBV10-3 combines with J gene TRBJ2-2; TRBD2 might be the D (6 bases). This CDR3 is 14 amino acids long. Per the germline V gene, CDR1 is ENHRY and CDR2 is SYGVKD. V was cut by 0 bases and J by 5 bases, with 7 bases left in between. The CDR3 DNA is TGTGCCATCAGTGAGTCGCGGGGAACCGGGGAGCTGTTTTTT. Translating gives CAISESRGTGELFF.

The chain couples TRBV6-1 to TRBJ2-7, with 9 bases lining up with TRBD2. The germline V gene has CDR1 MNHNS and CDR2 SASEGT. The V gene end was trimmed by 8 bases and the J gene end by 6 bases; junction bases not matched to a gene: 2. CDR3 length: 11 amino acids. As DNA, the CDR3 is TGTGCCAGCCGTAGCGGGAGCGAGCAGTACTTC. It specifies CASRSGSEQYF.

The chain carries TRBV10-1 and TRBJ1-1; perhaps TRBD1 as D (6 bases). The germline V and J ends were trimmed by 4 bases and 2 bases, with 14 bases remaining between them. This CDR3 is built from 15 residues. Germline V gene lookup returns CDR1 WNHNN and CDR2 SYGVQD (reference sequence). As DNA, the CDR3 is TGCGCCAGCAGTGCGAGTCAGGGGTTAAACACTGAAGCTTTCTTT. Amino acid sequence: CASSASQGLNTEAFF.